The 30 T cell receptor beta chains below were found in one sample sequenced in a study of shared T cell receptors in the human thymus. Sequencing used immunoSEQ multiplex PCR; TCRdb keeps in-frame clones, though not all of them. The sample consists of some 700,000 clones, 88% of them appearing once. This same sample was also taken into another study, of human thymus T cells.

The sequencing input was thymocytes. The receptors derive from a boy under three years old with a congenital heart defect.

The chain uses TRBV19 and TRBJ1-4; D remains unclear. The CDR3 is made up of 15 amino acids. Germline values: CDR1 LNHDA, CDR2 SQIVND (reference sequence). V lost 1 base, J lost 4 bases, and 10 bases lay in between. The CDR3 region is CASSIVGGINEKLFF. DNA of the CDR3: TGTGCCAGTAGTATAGTTGGAGGAATTAATGAAAAACTGTTTTTT. The whole variable domain, filled in from reference TRBV19 and TRBJ1-4, reads DGGITQSPKYLFRKEGQNVTLSCEQNLNHDAMYWYRQDPGQGLRLIYYSQIVNDFQKGDIAEGYSVSREKKESFPLTVTSAQKNPTAFYLCASSIVGGINEKLFFGSGTQLSVL.

This chain connects TRBV6-1 to TRBJ2-5; D is possibly TRBD2 (6 bases). The V gene lost 1 base and the J gene lost 3 bases, with 12 bases spanning the gap. CDR1 and CDR2 (germline): MNHNS, SASEGT. The CDR3 loop spans 15 amino acids. Here the CDR3 reads CASSEVRRGEETQYF. CDR3 nucleotides: TGTGCCAGCAGTGAAGTAAGGCGGGGAGAAGAGACCCAGTACTTC.

This chain uses TRBV4-1 with TRBJ2-1; 14 nucleotides align to TRBD2. Germline-derived CDR1 and CDR2 are MGHRA and YSYEKL. This CDR3 has 18 amino acids. V trimming: 4 bases; J trimming: 9 bases; junction bases outside the gene matches: 14. The CDR3 sequence: CASSLHAPGLAGAGEQFF. DNA of the CDR3: TGCGCCAGCAGCCTCCACGCTCCGGGACTAGCGGGAGCAGGTGAGCAGTTCTTC.

In DNA, the CDR3 is TGTGCCAGCAGCTCGGGGGAGGGGTCCTACGAGCAGTACTTC. Protein sequence: CASSSGEGSYEQYF. V usage is TRBV7-8 and J usage is TRBJ2-7; TRBD2 aligns across 7 bases. The CDR3 runs to 14 residues. V lost 4 bases, J lost 1 base, and 4 bases stayed unmatched. Germline loops: CDR1 SGHVS, CDR2 FQNEAQ. The variable domain in full, completed from reference TRBV7-8 and TRBJ2-7, reads GAGVSQSPRYKVAKRGQDVALRCDPISGHVSLFWYQQALGQGPEFLTYFQNEAQLDKSGLPSDRFFAERPEGSVSTLKIQRTQQEDSAVYLCASSSGEGSYEQYFGPGTRLTVT.

The chain uses TRBV9 and TRBJ1-1; D is ambiguous. Per germline, CDR1 SGDLS and CDR2 YYNGEE. The ends were cut back, 4 bases at V and 0 bases at J, with 25 bases in the middle. The CDR3 is 19 residues long. The CDR3 sequence is CASSSSIKWTINMNTEAFF. As DNA, the CDR3 is TGTGCCAGCAGCTCCTCAATCAAGTGGACTATTAACATGAACACTGAAGCTTTCTTT.

The chain links TRBV28 to TRBJ1-5, with D tentatively TRBD1 (5 bases). The CDR3 has 15 amino acids. V was shortened by 3 bases and J by 0 bases, with 9 bases between the two germline ends. Germline V lookup: CDR1 MDHEN, CDR2 SYDVKM. CDR3 in DNA: TGTGCCAGCAGTTTCAGGGAGGTTAGCAATCAGCCCCAGCATTTT. Protein sequence: CASSFREVSNQPQHF.

As regards this clone: Germline is not matched at one junction end, which may reflect a read error. V usage is TRBV6-1 and J usage is TRBJ2-1, with 14 positions matching TRBD2. From germline, CDR1 is MNHNS and CDR2 SASEGT. The CDR3 consists of 12 residues. The CDR3 protein is CAVGLAGGRTVF. The CDR3 nucleotides are TGTGCCGTCGGACTAGCGGGAGGTCGCACGGTCTTC.

The V and J genes are TRBV12-5 and TRBJ2-2, with 9 positions matching TRBD1. CDR3 size: 16 residues. The trim removed 9 bases at V and 3 bases at J, leaving 11 bases unmatched. Germline V gene lookup returns CDR1 LGHNT and CDR2 FRNRAP. Here the CDR3 DNA reads TGTGCTAGCCTTACCTCCGGGACAGGGCACACCGGGGAGCTGTTTTTT. It translates to CASLTSGTGHTGELFF.

V gene TRBV13 combines with J gene TRBJ1-5; TRBD1 agrees at 11 bases. Per germline, CDR1 PRHDT and CDR2 FYEKMQ (reference sequence). The CDR3 length is 15 residues. V was clipped by 5 bases and J by 4 bases; unmatched bases: 4. The CDR3 sequence is CASSEGQGGNQPQHF. In DNA, the CDR3 is TGTGCCAGCAGCGAGGGACAGGGGGGGAATCAGCCCCAGCATTTT.

CDR3 coding DNA: TGCGCCAGCAGTGGTGTTCCGGCTCAGGGTAGCTCCTACGAGCAGTACTTC. This gives the protein CASSGVPAQGSSYEQYF. The chain is built from TRBV10-2 and TRBJ2-7, with a possible D match to TRBD1 (5 bases). V was shortened by 4 bases and J by 0 bases, with 19 bases between the two germline ends. The CDR3 is 17 residues long. The germline CDR1 and CDR2 sequences are WSHSY and SAAADI.

The chain joins TRBV4-1 to TRBJ1-3; D perhaps matches TRBD1 (5 bases). This CDR3 region has 18 residues. V shed 4 bases and J shed 0 bases, with 19 bases lying between them. The germline CDR1 and CDR2 sequences are MGHRA and YSYEKL. The CDR3 region has the DNA TGCGCCAGCAGCCCCCGTCTGGGGGGAGATTTCTCTGGAAACACCATATATTTT. Protein sequence: CASSPRLGGDFSGNTIYF.

The rearrangement links TRBV9 to TRBJ2-1, with 8 nucleotides matching TRBD2. V lost 4 bases and J lost 3; bases outside the gene matches: 9. This CDR3 is 16 amino acids long. Germline V CDR1 and CDR2: SGDLS, YYNGEE. The CDR3 reads CASSRPEAGGYNEQFF. The CDR3 bases are TGTGCCAGCAGCCGTCCGGAGGCGGGAGGCTACAATGAGCAGTTCTTC.

The J gene is TRBJ2-1, the V gene TRBV27, with D possibly being TRBD2 (5 bases). The CDR3 sequence is 18 residues long. The germline gives CDR1 MNHEY, CDR2 SMNVEV (reference sequence). The V end lost 3 bases, the J end lost 0 bases, and 18 bases lay between the germline ends. The CDR3 DNA reads as TGTGCCAGCAGTTTTAGAGGGCCCATCGAGAGCTCCTACAATGAGCAGTTCTTC. This codes for CASSFRGPIESSYNEQFF.

V is TRBV6-6 and J is TRBJ2-7; 7 bases line up with TRBD1. V shed 5 bases and J 6 bases; nucleotides not matched to a gene: 7. The CDR3 length is 13 residues. Germline CDR1 MNHNY, CDR2 SVGAGI (reference sequence). The CDR3 protein is CASSNNRGSEQYF. The CDR3 DNA is TGTGCCAGCAGTAACAACAGGGGCTCCGAGCAGTACTTC.

This sequence joins TRBV2 and TRBJ2-3, with 7 bases aligning to TRBD2. The CDR3 is made up of 16 amino acids. In germline, CDR1 is SNHLY, CDR2 FYNNEI. V lost 4 bases and J lost 1; bases outside the gene matches: 8. CDR3 bases: TGTGCCAGCAGTGGGCCAATGCGGGAGCGCACAGATACGCAGTATTTT. This codes for CASSGPMRERTDTQYF. The whole variable domain, filled in from reference TRBV2 and TRBJ2-3, reads EPEVTQTPSHQVTQMGQEVILRCVPISNHLYFYWYRQILGQKVEFLVSFYNNEISEKSEIFDDQFSVERPDGSNFTLKIRSTKLEDSAMYFCASSGPMRERTDTQYFGPGTRLTVL.

The chain couples TRBV28 to TRBJ2-4; 11 bases are a match to TRBD1. The CDR3 extends over 17 amino acids. The germline V gene encodes CDR1 MDHEN and CDR2 SYDVKM. With V trimmed by 5 bases and J by 3 bases, 9 bases remained unmatched. CDR3 nucleotide sequence: TGTGCCAGCAGTCCGCGGGACAGGGGGAATATCAAAAACATTCAGTACTTC. It specifies CASSPRDRGNIKNIQYF.

This sequence joins TRBV14 and TRBJ1-4, with D possibly matching TRBD1 (5 bases). The CDR3 has 17 amino acids. Germline loops: CDR1 SGHDN, CDR2 FVKESK. V gave up 4 bases and J gave up 8 bases, with 23 bases separating them. Here the CDR3 reads CASSRIRAAGEIEKLFF. CDR3 DNA: TGTGCCAGCAGCCGGATAAGAGCGGCGGGGGAAATCGAAAAACTGTTTTTT.

The rearrangement joins TRBV10-3 to TRBJ1-1; D call uncertain. Germline V gene sequence: CDR1 ENHRY, CDR2 SYGVKD. The CDR3 is 12 amino acids. The V end was cut by 3 bases, the J end by 5 bases, with 7 bases between. The CDR3 loop reads CAISDPRTEAFF. Written as DNA, the CDR3 is TGTGCCATCAGTGACCCTAGGACTGAAGCTTTCTTT.

Comments on this clone: The sample contains more than one DNA sequence encoding this CDR3. The chain links TRBV11-2 to TRBJ2-5; the match to TRBD2 covers 12 bases. The CDR3 is 14 amino acids. CDR1 and CDR2 from the germline V gene are SGHAT and FQNNGV. With V trimmed by 3 bases and J by 4 bases, 0 bases remained unmatched. This CDR3 is CASSLGLAGETQYF. DNA for the CDR3: TGTGCCAGCAGCTTGGGACTAGCGGGAGAGACCCAGTACTTC.

Points on this clone: This CDR3 is also generated by other DNA sequences in the sample. The rearrangement links TRBV29-1 to TRBJ2-5; possible D gene TRBD2, 6 bases. Looked up from germline, CDR1 is SQVTM and CDR2 is ANQGSEA. Trimming took 6 bases from V and 2 from J, leaving 7 bases between them. CDR3 length: 11 amino acids. CDR3 bases: TGCAGCGTCGGAGGGCAAGAGACCCAGTACTTC. Its protein is CSVGGQETQYF.

In its sample, this clone was seen a few times. The J gene is TRBJ1-4, the V gene TRBV4-3, with D perhaps TRBD1 (5 bases). The CDR3 sequence is 15 residues long. V lost 4 bases to trimming and J lost 5 bases, with 14 bases between them. Germline V gene data show CDR1 as LGHNA and CDR2 as YSLEER. In nucleotides, the CDR3 is TGCGCCAGCAGCCCCCTAGGGGAGGGAAATGAAAAACTGTTTTTT. It specifies CASSPLGEGNEKLFF.

V and J are TRBV5-1 and TRBJ2-7; TRBD1 matches 9 bases. The CDR3 contains 15 residues. In germline, CDR1 is SGHRS, CDR2 YFSETQ. With 3 bases clipped from V and 1 base from J, the junction kept 5 bases outside the gene matches. The CDR3 reads CASSSSGTGSYEQYF. The CDR3 region has the DNA TGCGCCAGCAGCTCATCCGGGACAGGGTCCTACGAGCAGTACTTC. Based on the CDR3 plus reference TRBV5-1 and TRBJ2-7, the full variable domain is KAGVTQTPRYLIKTRGQQVTLSCSPISGHRSVSWYQQTPGQGLQFLFEYFSETQRNKGNFPGRFSGRQFSNSRSEMNVSTLELGDSALYLCASSSSGTGSYEQYFGPGTRLTVT.

The chain recombines TRBV28 with TRBJ2-7; 8 bases are a match to TRBD2. Germline CDR1 reads MDHEN; CDR2 reads SYDVKM. V gave up 5 bases and J gave up 0 bases; unmatched junction bases: 6. The CDR3 covers 15 residues. The DNA of the CDR3 is TGTGCCAGCAGTCAACCTAGCGGGCGCTCCTACGAGCAGTACTTC. Its translation: CASSQPSGRSYEQYF.

This sequence joins TRBV5-4 and TRBJ2-1, with D perhaps matching TRBD2 (5 bases). Looked up from germline, CDR1 is SGHNT and CDR2 is YYREEE (reference sequence). This CDR3 has 16 residues. Trimming removed 0 bases at V and 2 bases at J, with 12 bases between. The CDR3 sequence is CASSLGGPNTYNEQFF. CDR3 in DNA: TGTGCCAGCAGCTTGGGAGGGCCCAATACCTACAATGAGCAGTTCTTC.

J is TRBJ1-2 and V is TRBV29-1; 8 bases match TRBD1. The V gene's germline CDR1 is SQVTM and CDR2 ANQGSEA. V was clipped by 0 bases and J by 3 bases; unmatched bases: 3. The CDR3 runs to 14 residues. The CDR3 loop is CSVEDGTGHYGYTF. The CDR3 region has the DNA TGCAGCGTTGAAGACGGGACAGGCCACTATGGCTACACCTTC. Full variable domain (remainder filled in from reference TRBV29-1 and TRBJ1-2): SAVISQKPSRDICQRGTSLTIQCQVDSQVTMMFWYRQQPGQSLTLIATANQGSEATYESGFVIDKFPISRPNLTFSTLTVSNMSPEDSSIYLCSVEDGTGHYGYTFGSGTRLTVV.

The chain employs TRBV10-2 and TRBJ2-2; the match to TRBD1 covers 9 bases. The CDR3 spans 15 residues. Trimming took 4 bases from V and 1 from J; bases not matched to a gene: 1. Germline loops: CDR1 WSHSY, CDR2 SAAADI. This CDR3 reads CASSGGQGNTGELFF. The CDR3 region has the DNA TGCGCCAGCAGTGGGGGACAGGGGAACACCGGGGAGCTGTTTTTT.

The chain couples TRBV11-3 to TRBJ1-1; TRBD1 is a possible D gene (6 bases). Trimming removed 4 bases at V and 7 bases at J, with 13 bases between. The length of the CDR3 is 13 residues. CDR1 is SGHNT, CDR2 YENEEA, per germline. The CDR3: CASSSPGQLEAFF. Here the CDR3 DNA reads TGTGCCAGCAGCTCCCCAGGACAGCTTGAAGCTTTCTTT.

V and J are TRBV27 and TRBJ1-3; no firm D call. The V gene's germline CDR1 is MNHEY and CDR2 SMNVEV (reference sequence). Trimming removed 5 bases at V and 0 bases at J, with 11 bases between. This CDR3 has 15 residues. CDR3 protein: CASSHIGSSGNTIYF. The DNA of the CDR3 is TGTGCCAGCAGTCACATTGGGAGCTCTGGAAACACCATATATTTT.

The V call is TRBV13, the J call TRBJ2-7; 13 bases align to TRBD2. With V trimmed by 5 bases and J by 2 bases, 6 bases remained unmatched. This CDR3 region has 16 residues. Germline CDR1 PRHDT, CDR2 FYEKMQ (reference sequence). CDR3 protein: CASSLGTSGEAYEQYF. The DNA for the CDR3 is TGTGCCAGCAGCCTGGGGACTAGCGGGGAGGCCTACGAGCAGTACTTC.

About this clone itself: The same CDR3 also results from other DNA sequences found in this sample. The chain joins TRBV28 to TRBJ2-1; TRBD2 matches 9 bases. Germline lookup yields CDR1 MDHEN and CDR2 SYDVKM. This CDR3 contains 16 residues. Unmatched junction bases numbered 3, after V lost 3 bases and J lost 0 bases. The CDR3 sequence is CASSLGSGSSYNEQFF. CDR3 DNA: TGTGCCAGCAGTTTGGGTAGCGGGAGCTCCTACAATGAGCAGTTCTTC.